This record covers a single TCR beta chain. Its antigen is not identified. Relative to the germline gene, one junction end is altered; a read error may explain this. TCR beta CDR3 sequences were amplified from RNA transcripts. First-round RT-PCR targeting the TCR CDR3 was performed with the HTBI primer set. One entry per CDR3 protein results from TCRdb running MiXCR on the multiplex PCR reads. The sample carries nearly 600,000 distinct CDR3 sequences, roughly 14% recorded once. This sample is part of a study of T cells in Graves' hyperthyroidism and ophthalmopathy. Study outcomes and limitations: Blood samples included most of the expanded thyroid clonotypes exceeding 0.001.

The sample taken for sequencing was blood. The origin of this receptor is a woman aged 30 to 39 with Graves' hyperthyroidism that later progressed to Graves' ophthalmopathy.

The CDR3 protein is CAGSFGGDYGYTF. CDR3 DNA sequence: TGTGCCGGTAGTTTCGGGGGGGACTATGGCTACACCTTC. The chain combines TRBV19 with TRBJ1-2; D might be TRBD1 (5 bases). Germline V gene data show CDR1 as LNHDA and CDR2 as SQIVND (reference sequence). The CDR3 length is 13 residues.